This T cell receptor beta chain was found in a study of blood T cell repertoires in COVID-19 (TCRdb year 2020). Some background on the complete study: Collaborator samples came from the United States, Italy and Spain and covered acute and convalescent phases of COVID-19. Samples were obtained from the ongoing ImmuneRACE study (first 160 participants) and from about 1,300 subjects provided by 6 global collaborators. The repertoires were released in a freely available public database meant as a resource for research on the immune response to SARS-CoV-2. Nearly every sample came with metadata listing a de-identified subject ID, COVID-19 status, age in years and sex. The material from the prospective study consisted of cDNA or gDNA derived from T cells, B-cell-depleted T cells, or PBMCs. The dataset comprised deeply sampled blood TCRbeta repertoires from subjects exposed to, actively infected with, or recovered from COVID-19. Where HLA class I and class II types were available, the types were taken from metadata supplied by the sample provider, not from assay-based typing. What the work shows at the level of the full study, not this receptor alone: Clinical and demographic metadata were provided uncurated, with the amount varying by source and participant.

This clone was detected once. Its antigen is not yet known. No quality values exist for individual bases; no much larger clone is one base distant. The immunoSEQ Assay, a bias-controlled multiplex PCR, was used to amplify TCRbeta CDR3 regions from genomic DNA. The study's processing was this. The number of nucleated cells in each sample was estimated from the amplification of reference gene primers within the assay. To quantify the absolute abundance of each unique TCRbeta CDR3 rearrangement, sequence reads were collapsed and filtered. For each sample, productive Simpson clonality was calculated as the square root of Simpson's diversity index over productive rearrangements. TCRdb obtained this table from immuneACCESS and retained in-frame rearrangements with V and J assigned. These tables miss some clones; where compared with another copy, unresolved V genes account for less than half of the shortfall, and the remainder is unexplained. V and J calls and clone size are those listed in that table; D and trimming were worked out from the DNA. The sample table shows around 27,000 clones, and 83% are seen once. Of the sample, approximately 25% falls within the top ten clones.

The collaborating institutions used their own protocols to collect whole blood in K2EDTA tubes. For TCRbeta analysis, collaborator samples were shipped as frozen whole blood, as isolated PBMCs, or as DNA extracted from either sample type. V is clipped by 4 bases and J by 6 bases, and the sequence between their germline boundaries is 11 bases long. From a lookup of the germline V gene, CDR1 and CDR2 are SNHLY and FYNNEI. From cysteine to phenylalanine, the CDR3 is 13 amino acids long. Only the CDR3 DNA stays, 39 bases, in frame from base 1. The chain is made from TRBV2 and TRBJ2-3; D gene: possibly TRBD1, on 6 matching bases. This TCR was sampled from a human donor in a cohort sampled during active COVID-19. Input material: peripheral blood. The DNA reads as follows: TGTGCCAGCAGTGTAGCAGGGGCGGATACGCAGTATTTT. Its translation is CASSVAGADTQYF. Extended through the reference TRBV2 and TRBJ2-3 proteins, this CDR3 yields the full variable domain: EPEVTQTPSHQVTQMGQEVILRCVPISNHLYFYWYRQILGQKVEFLVSFYNNEISEKSEIFDDQFSVERPDGSNFTLKIRSTKLEDSAMYFCASSVAGADTQYFGPGTRLTVL.